The present entry profiles one T cell receptor beta chain with its context. The data were taken from a study of T cells in Graves' hyperthyroidism and ophthalmopathy. Amplified regions were TCR beta CDR3 sequences from RNA transcripts. Initially, a first-round RT-PCR of the TCR CDR3 employed the HTBI primer set. TCRdb fed the multiplex PCR reads into MiXCR, producing one record per CDR3 protein. The sample yields about 660,000 distinct CDR3 sequences, roughly 46% seen once. This clonotype was sampled from an adult man with Graves' disease, either hyperthyroidism or ophthalmopathy (not recorded which). Sequencing was carried out using peripheral blood or thyroid tissue (not recorded which).

CDR3 DNA sequence: TGTGCCAGTAGTATTGTTGCAGATCAGCCCCAGCATTTT. This translates into CASSIVADQPQHF. V gene TRBV19 combines with J gene TRBJ1-5; D is uncertain. V was clipped by 3 bases and J by 5 bases, with 8 bases between them. This CDR3 comprises 13 residues. The germline CDR1 and CDR2 sequences are LNHDA and SQIVND (reference sequence).